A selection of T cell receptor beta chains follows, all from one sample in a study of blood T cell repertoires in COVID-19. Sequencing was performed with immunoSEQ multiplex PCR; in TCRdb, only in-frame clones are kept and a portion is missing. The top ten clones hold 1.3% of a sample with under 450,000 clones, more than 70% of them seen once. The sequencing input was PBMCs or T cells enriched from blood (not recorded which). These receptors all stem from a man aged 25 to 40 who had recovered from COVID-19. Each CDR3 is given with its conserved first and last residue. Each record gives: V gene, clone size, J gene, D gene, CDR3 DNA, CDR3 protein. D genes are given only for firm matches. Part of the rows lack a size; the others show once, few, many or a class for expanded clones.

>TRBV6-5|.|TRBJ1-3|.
TGTGCCAGCAGTACCCCAGGGACTGGAAACACCATATATTTT
CASSTPGTGNTIYF
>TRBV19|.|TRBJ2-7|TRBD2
TGTGCCAACCAAGCGGGGGGCCTGGATTCTTCCTACGAGCAGTACTTC
CANQAGGLDSSYEQYF
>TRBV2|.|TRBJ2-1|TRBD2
TGTGCCAGCAGTGAACGTCTAGCGGGGGCCGGATGGGGCAATGAGCAGTTCTTC
CASSERLAGAGWGNEQFF
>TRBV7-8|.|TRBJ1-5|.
TGTGCGACGAGACTGGGTCTTACTAGCAATCAGCCCCAGCATTTT
CATRLGLTSNQPQHF
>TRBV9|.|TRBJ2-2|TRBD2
TGTGCCAGCAGCCCGGGGGTAGCGGGAACGACCGGGGAGCTGTTTTTT
CASSPGVAGTTGELFF
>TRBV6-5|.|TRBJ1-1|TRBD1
TGTGCCAGCAGTTTAATACAGGGGGCCACTGAAGCTTTCTTT
CASSLIQGATEAFF
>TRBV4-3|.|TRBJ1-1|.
TGCGCCAGCGGAGGGAAGGTGGGCCATGAAGCTTTCTTT
CASGGKVGHEAFF
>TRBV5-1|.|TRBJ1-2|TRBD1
TGCGCCAGCAGCTTGGAGGGGACAGGGTCTGGCTACACCTTC
CASSLEGTGSGYTF
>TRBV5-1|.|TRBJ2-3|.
TGCGCCAGCAGCGTACAGGGACAAACAGATACGCAGTATTTT
CASSVQGQTDTQYF
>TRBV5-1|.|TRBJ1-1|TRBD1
TGCGCCAGCAGCGGACAGGGCATGAACACTGAAGCTTTCTTT
CASSGQGMNTEAFF
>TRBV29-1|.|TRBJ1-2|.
TGCAGCGTTGACGGGCAGGGCGGCTATGGCTACACCTTC
CSVDGQGGYGYTF
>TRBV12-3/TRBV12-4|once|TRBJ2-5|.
TGTGCCAGCACAGGCTCCCTTCAAGAGACCCAGTACTTC
CASTGSLQETQYF
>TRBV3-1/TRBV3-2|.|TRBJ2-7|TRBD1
TGTGCCAGCAGGTTGACAGGGGGCGGATACGAGCAGTACTTC
CASRLTGGGYEQYF
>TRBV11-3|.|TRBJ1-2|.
TGTGCCAGCAGCTTAGTTGGCGGGGGCGCCCATCCGTTTTATGGCTACACCTTC
CASSLVGGGAHPFYGYTF
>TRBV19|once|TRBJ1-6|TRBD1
TGTGCCACCCAGACCGGGACAGGGGTGCTAGGACCCCTCCACTTT
CATQTGTGVLGPLHF
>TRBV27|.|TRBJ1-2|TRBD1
TGTGCCAGTGAAACTTTCCGGGACAGGGGACCTTCAAACTATGGCTACACCTTC
CASETFRDRGPSNYGYTF
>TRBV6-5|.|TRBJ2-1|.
TGTGCCAGCAGTTACTCTCGACAGAATGAGCAGTTCTTC
CASSYSRQNEQFF
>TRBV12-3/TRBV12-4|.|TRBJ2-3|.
TGTGCCAGCAGTTTATCTTTTCCGGATACGCAGTATTTT
CASSLSFPDTQYF
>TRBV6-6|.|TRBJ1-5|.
TGTGCCAGCAGTCCCACCGGGGGACAGCCCCAGCATTTT
CASSPTGGQPQHF
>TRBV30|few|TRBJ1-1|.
TGTGCCTGGAGTGTTACAGGGCGGAGCACTGAAGCTTTCTTT
CAWSVTGRSTEAFF
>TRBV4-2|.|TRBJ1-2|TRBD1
TGTGCCAGCAGCCAAGATCGATCCCATTTCGACAGGGTGAACTATGGCTACACCTTC
CASSQDRSHFDRVNYGYTF
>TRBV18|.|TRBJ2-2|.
TGTGCCAGCTCACCAAGCGGGACAACGAACACCGGGGAGCTGTTTTTT
CASSPSGTTNTGELFF
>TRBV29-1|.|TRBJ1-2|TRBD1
TGCAGCGTTAAACAGGGGATGGATGGCTACACCTTC
CSVKQGMDGYTF
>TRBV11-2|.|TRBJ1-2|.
TGTGCCAGCAGCAAAGAGGGCGGATACTATGGCTACACCTTC
CASSKEGGYYGYTF
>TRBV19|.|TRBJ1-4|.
TGTGCCAGTAGCCCGGCGGGCAGAACTAATGAAAAACTGTTTTTT
CASSPAGRTNEKLFF
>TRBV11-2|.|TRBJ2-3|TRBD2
TGTGCCAGCAGCCCACGACTAGCGGGGGGGCAAGGCACAGATACGCAGTATTTT
CASSPRLAGGQGTDTQYF